This is a list of T cell receptor beta chains from one sample in a study of T cells expressing NK-cell markers. TCRdb re-called the 5' RACE reads, yielding one record per CDR3 amino acid sequence without DNA. This table lists about 460,000 distinct CDR3 sequences. Sequencing input: blood T cells: a sorted CD56 or NKG2C T cell subset, CD4+ or CD8+ T cells, or bulk PBMC T cells (not recorded which). All receptors come from a woman in her forties or fifties in good health. Each CDR3 is given with its conserved first and last residue. The order of the fields is CDR3 protein, V gene, J gene.

CDR3aa: CASSLGTSGSFATQYF
v_gene: TRBV12-3/TRBV12-4
j_gene: TRBJ2-5

CDR3aa: CASSLWGSYPDTQYF
v_gene: TRBV7-9
j_gene: TRBJ2-3

CDR3aa: CASSMVNRPTNYGYTF
v_gene: TRBV7-9
j_gene: TRBJ1-2

CDR3aa: CASSPRFDSAALTGELFF
v_gene: TRBV9
j_gene: TRBJ2-2

CDR3aa: CATSDTDGSSYNEQFF
v_gene: TRBV24-1
j_gene: TRBJ2-1

CDR3aa: CASSLGGQGTHNEQFF
v_gene: TRBV5-1
j_gene: TRBJ2-1

CDR3aa: CASSPTGLPYEQYF
v_gene: TRBV12-3/TRBV12-4
j_gene: TRBJ2-7

CDR3aa: CASRRSGANVLTF
v_gene: TRBV6-5
j_gene: TRBJ2-6

CDR3aa: CASEGQEQETQYF
v_gene: TRBV25-1
j_gene: TRBJ2-5

CDR3aa: CASSPPGSTQYF
v_gene: TRBV9
j_gene: TRBJ2-3

CDR3aa: CSAIAGLGSEQYF
v_gene: TRBV20-1
j_gene: TRBJ2-7

CDR3aa: CASSSVATNEKLFF
v_gene: TRBV6-5
j_gene: TRBJ1-4

CDR3aa: CASSPMASGQETQYF
v_gene: TRBV11-2
j_gene: TRBJ2-5

CDR3aa: CATSDVDRYNEQFF
v_gene: TRBV24-1
j_gene: TRBJ2-1

CDR3aa: CATKTGYNEQFF
v_gene: TRBV6-4
j_gene: TRBJ2-1